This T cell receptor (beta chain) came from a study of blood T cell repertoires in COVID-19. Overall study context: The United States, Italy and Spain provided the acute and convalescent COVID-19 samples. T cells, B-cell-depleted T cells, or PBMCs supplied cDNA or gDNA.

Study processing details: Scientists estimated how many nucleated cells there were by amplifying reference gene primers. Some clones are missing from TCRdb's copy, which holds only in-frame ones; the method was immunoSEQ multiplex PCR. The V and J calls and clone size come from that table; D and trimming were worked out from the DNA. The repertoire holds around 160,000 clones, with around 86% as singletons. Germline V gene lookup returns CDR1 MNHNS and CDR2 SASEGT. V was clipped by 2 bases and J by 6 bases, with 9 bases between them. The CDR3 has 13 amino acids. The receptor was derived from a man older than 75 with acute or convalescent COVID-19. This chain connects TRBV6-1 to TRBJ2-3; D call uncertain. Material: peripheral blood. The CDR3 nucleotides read TGTGCCAGCAGTGAAAACCTAGTCGATACGCAGTATTTT. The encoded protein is CASSENLVDTQYF.